This TCR beta chain is drawn from a study of T cells after posttransplantation cyclophosphamide. General study findings and limits: Donor CD8+ memory clones often dominated recipient blood repertoires at later times. Tissue-infiltrating T cells from skin or gut overlapped little with blood T cells. After PTCy, TRB diversity resembled that of CNI/methotrexate controls.

This clone was counted at least ten times. What it binds is unknown. CDR1 SGHTA and CDR2 FQGNSA come from the germline V gene. The CDR3 is 13 residues long. The ends lost 1 base at V and 4 bases at J; junction bases unmatched: 0. Cyclophosphamide on days +3 and +4 followed busulfan-fludarabine conditioning and a marrow graft. Sequenced by immunoSEQ multiplex PCR; TCRdb stores in-frame clones only, minus some. Singletons are absent from the sample, which has several thousand clones. The gene calls are TRBV7-2 and TRBJ1-2; TRBD1 agrees at 7 bases. Sequenced here: PBMCs, sampled after allogeneic stem cell transplant with posttransplant cyclophosphamide. The TCR sequence derives from a male patient in his forties or fifties who received an allogeneic stem cell transplant from an unrelated donor, was CMV-positive, and had acute GVHD only. The graft donor may have contributed some T cells. CDR3: CASSLDRGYGYTF. The CDR3 coding sequence is TGTGCCAGCAGCTTAGACAGGGGCTATGGCTACACCTTC.